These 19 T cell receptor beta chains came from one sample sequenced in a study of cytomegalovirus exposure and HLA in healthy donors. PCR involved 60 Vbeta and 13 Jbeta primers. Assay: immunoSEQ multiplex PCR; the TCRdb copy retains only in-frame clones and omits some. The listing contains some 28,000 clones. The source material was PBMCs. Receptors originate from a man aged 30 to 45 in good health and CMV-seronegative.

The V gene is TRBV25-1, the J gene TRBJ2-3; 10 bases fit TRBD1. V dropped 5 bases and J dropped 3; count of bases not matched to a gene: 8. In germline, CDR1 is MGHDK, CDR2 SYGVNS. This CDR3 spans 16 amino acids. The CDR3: CASSMTGGGRTDTQYF. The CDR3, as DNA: TGTGCCAGCAGTATGACAGGGGGCGGTCGAACAGATACGCAGTATTTT. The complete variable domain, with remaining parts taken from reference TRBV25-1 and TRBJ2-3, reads EADIYQTPRYLVIGTGKKITLECSQTMGHDKMYWYQQDPGMELHLIHYSYGVNSTEKGDLSSESTVSRIRTEHFPLTLESARPSHTSQYLCASSMTGGGRTDTQYFGPGTRLTVL.

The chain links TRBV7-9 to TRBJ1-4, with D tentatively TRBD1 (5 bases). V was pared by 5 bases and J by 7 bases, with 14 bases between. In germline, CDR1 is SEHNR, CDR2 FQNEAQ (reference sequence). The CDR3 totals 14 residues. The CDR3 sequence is CASSRLGLGEKLFF. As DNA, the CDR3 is TGTGCCAGCAGCCGACTGGGGCTAGGTGAAAAACTGTTTTTT.

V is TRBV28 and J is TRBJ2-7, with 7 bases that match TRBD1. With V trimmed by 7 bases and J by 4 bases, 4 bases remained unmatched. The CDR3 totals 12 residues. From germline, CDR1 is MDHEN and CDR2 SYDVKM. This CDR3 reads CASTSQGYEQYF. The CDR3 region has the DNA TGTGCCAGCACATCACAGGGGTACGAGCAGTACTTC. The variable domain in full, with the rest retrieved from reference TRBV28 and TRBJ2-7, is DVKVTQSSRYLVKRTGEKVFLECVQDMDHENMFWYRQDPGLGLRLIYFSYDVKMKEKGDIPEGYSVSREKKERFSLILESASTNQTSMYLCASTSQGYEQYFGPGTRLTVT.

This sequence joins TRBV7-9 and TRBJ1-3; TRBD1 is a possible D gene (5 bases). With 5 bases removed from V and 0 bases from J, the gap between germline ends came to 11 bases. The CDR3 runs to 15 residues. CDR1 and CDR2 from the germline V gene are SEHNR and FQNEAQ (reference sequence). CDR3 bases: TGTGCCAGCAGCGCTAGGGGTAGCTCTGGAAACACCATATATTTT. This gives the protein CASSARGSSGNTIYF.

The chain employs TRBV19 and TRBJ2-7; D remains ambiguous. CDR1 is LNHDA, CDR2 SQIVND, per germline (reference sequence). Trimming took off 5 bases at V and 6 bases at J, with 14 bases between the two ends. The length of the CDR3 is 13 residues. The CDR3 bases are TGTGCCAGTAGTCCTCGCTTGTGGCTCGAGCAGTACTTC. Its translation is CASSPRLWLEQYF.

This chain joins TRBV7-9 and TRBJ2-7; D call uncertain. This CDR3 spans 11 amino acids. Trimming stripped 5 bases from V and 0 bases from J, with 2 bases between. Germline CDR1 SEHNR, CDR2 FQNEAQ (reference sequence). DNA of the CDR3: TGTGCCAGCAGCCTCTCCTACGAGCAGTACTTC. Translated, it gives CASSLSYEQYF.

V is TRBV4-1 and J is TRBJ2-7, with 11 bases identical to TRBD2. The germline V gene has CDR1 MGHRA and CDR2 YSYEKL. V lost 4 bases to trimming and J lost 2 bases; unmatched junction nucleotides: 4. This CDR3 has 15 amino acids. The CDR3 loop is CASSLGLAGAYEQYF. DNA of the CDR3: TGCGCCAGCAGCCTCGGACTAGCGGGCGCCTACGAGCAGTACTTC.

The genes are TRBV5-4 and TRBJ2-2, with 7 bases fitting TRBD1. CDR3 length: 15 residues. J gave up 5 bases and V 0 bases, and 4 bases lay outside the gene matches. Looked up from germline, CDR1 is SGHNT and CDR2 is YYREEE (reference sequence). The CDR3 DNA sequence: TGTGCCAGCAGCTTGGAGGCCAGGGGGACCGGGGAGCTGTTTTTT. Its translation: CASSLEARGTGELFF.

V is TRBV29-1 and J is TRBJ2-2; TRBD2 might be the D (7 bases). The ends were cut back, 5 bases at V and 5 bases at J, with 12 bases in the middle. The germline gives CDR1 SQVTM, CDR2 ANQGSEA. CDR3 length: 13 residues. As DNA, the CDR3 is TGCAGCGTTCGAGGGGGGGCGACCGGGGAGCTGTTTTTT. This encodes CSVRGGATGELFF.

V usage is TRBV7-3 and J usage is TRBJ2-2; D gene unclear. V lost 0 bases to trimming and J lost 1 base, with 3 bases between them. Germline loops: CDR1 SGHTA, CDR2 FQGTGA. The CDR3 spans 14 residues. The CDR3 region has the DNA TGTGCCAGCAGCTTAACCCGGAACACCGGGGAGCTGTTTTTT. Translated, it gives CASSLTRNTGELFF.

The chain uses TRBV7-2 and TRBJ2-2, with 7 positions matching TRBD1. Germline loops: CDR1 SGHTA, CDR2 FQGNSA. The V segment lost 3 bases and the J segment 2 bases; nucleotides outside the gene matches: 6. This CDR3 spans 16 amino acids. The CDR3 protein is CASSLMGQHNTGELFF. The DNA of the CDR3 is TGTGCCAGCAGCTTGATGGGACAGCACAACACCGGGGAGCTGTTTTTT.

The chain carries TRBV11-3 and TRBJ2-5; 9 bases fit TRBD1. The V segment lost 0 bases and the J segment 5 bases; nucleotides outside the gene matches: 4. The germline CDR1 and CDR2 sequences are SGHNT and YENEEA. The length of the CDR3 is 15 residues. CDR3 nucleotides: TGTGCCAGCAGCTTAGATCGAGACAGGGGGGAGACCCAGTACTTC. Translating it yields CASSLDRDRGETQYF. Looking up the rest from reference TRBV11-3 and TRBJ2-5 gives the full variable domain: EAGVVQSPRYKIIEKKQPVAFWCNPISGHNTLYWYLQNLGQGPELLIRYENEEAVDDSQLPKDRFSAERLKGVDSTLKIQPAELGDSAVYLCASSLDRDRGETQYFGPGTRLLVL.

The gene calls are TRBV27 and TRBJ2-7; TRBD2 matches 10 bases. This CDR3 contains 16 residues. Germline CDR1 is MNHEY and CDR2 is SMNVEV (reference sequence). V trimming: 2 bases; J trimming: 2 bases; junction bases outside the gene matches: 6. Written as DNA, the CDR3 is TGTGCCAGCAGTTTACGGACTAGCGGTATTGCCTACGAGCAGTACTTC. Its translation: CASSLRTSGIAYEQYF.

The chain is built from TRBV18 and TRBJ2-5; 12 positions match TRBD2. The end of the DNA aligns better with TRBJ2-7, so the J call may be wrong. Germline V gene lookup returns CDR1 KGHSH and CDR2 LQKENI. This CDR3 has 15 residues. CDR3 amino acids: CASSPPSGGAYEQYF. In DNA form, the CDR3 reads TGTGCCAGCTCACCCCCTAGCGGGGGGGCCTACGAGCAGTACTTC.

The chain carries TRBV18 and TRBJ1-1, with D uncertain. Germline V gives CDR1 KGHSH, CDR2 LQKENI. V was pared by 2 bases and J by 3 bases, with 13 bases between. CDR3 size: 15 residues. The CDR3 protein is CASSPEGGGYTEAFF. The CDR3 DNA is TGTGCCAGCTCACCAGAAGGCGGAGGATACACTGAAGCTTTCTTT.

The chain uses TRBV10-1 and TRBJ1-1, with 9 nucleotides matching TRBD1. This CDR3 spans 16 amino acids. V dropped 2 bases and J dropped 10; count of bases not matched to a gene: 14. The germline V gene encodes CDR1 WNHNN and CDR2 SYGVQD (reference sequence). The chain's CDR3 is CASSERIWTGEFRAFF. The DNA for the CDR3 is TGCGCCAGCAGTGAGAGAATCTGGACAGGGGAGTTTCGAGCTTTCTTT.

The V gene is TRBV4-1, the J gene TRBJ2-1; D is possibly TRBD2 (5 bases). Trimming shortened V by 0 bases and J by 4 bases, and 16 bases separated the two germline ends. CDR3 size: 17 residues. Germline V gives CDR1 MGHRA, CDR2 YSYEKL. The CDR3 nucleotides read TGCGCCAGCAGCCAAGATATTTCGGGCGGGCTTTACAATGAGCAGTTCTTC. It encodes CASSQDISGGLYNEQFF.

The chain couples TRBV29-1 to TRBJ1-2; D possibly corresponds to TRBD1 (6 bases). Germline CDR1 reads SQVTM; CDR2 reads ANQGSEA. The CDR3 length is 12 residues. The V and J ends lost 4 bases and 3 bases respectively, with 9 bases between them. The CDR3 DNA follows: TGCAGCGTTGTGGGGGCTGACTATGGCTACACCTTC. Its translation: CSVVGADYGYTF.

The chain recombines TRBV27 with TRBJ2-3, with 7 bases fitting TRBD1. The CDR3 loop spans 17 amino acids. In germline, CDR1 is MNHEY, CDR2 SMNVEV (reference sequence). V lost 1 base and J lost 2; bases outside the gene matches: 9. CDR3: CASSLLLTGSSTDTQYF. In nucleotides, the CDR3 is TGTGCCAGCAGTTTATTACTGACAGGGAGTTCCACAGATACGCAGTATTTT.